The present T cell receptor beta chain was sequenced within a study of early T cells in non-severe SARS-CoV-2 infection. The V end was cut by 8 bases, the J end by 0 bases, with 14 bases between. Germline loops: CDR1 MNHEY, CDR2 SMNVEV (reference sequence). This CDR3 comprises 14 residues. Each cDNA molecule carried a unique molecular identifier. In TCRdb, the 5' RACE reads were re-called with MiXCR into one record per CDR3 protein. The sample comprises 50,000 to 70,000 distinct CDR3 sequences, roughly 10% of which are singletons, and over 8.5% rests with the top ten. This clonotype was counted at least ten times.

The receptor's source is an adult who was a healthcare worker with PCR-confirmed SARS-CoV-2 infection or an uninfected control (not recorded which). Sequencing input: whole blood. This chain uses TRBV27 with TRBJ2-7; TRBD1 or TRBD2 may be the D gene (5 bases each). This CDR3 is CASGRDPSSYEQYF. The CDR3, as DNA: TGTGCCAGCGGCCGGGACCCCTCCTCCTACGAGCAGTACTTC.